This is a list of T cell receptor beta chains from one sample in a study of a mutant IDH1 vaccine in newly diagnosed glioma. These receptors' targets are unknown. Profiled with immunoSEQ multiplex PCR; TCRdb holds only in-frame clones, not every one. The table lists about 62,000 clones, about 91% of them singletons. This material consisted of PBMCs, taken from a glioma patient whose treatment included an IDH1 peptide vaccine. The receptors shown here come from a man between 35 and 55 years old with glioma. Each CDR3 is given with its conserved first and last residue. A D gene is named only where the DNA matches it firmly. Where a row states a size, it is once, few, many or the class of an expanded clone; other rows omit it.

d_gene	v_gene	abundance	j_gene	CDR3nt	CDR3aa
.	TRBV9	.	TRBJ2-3	TGTGCCAGCAGCGTAGCAACAGGAACGCTTAGCACAGATACGCAGTATTTT	CASSVATGTLSTDTQYF
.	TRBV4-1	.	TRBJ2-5	TGCGCCAGCAGCTTCCCGGGCGGGGAGCAAGAGACCCAGTACTTC	CASSFPGGEQETQYF
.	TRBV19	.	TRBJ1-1	TGTGCCAGTAGTCCTAGGGACAACCGATTGAACACTGAAGCTTTCTTT	CASSPRDNRLNTEAFF
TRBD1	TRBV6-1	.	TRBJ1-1	TGTGCCAGCAGTCCGGGACAGGCCACTGAAGCTTTCTTT	CASSPGQATEAFF
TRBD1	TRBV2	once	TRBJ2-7	TGTGCCAGCAGGGCCCTTGACAGGGGCGCCTACGAGCAGTACTTC	CASRALDRGAYEQYF
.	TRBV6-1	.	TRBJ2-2	TGTGCCAGCAGTGAAGTGCTAGGTTACACCGGGGAGCTGTTTTTT	CASSEVLGYTGELFF
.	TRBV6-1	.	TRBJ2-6	TGTGCCAGCAGTGAAGCGGACAGCTCTGGGGCCAACGTCCTGACTTTC	CASSEADSSGANVLTF
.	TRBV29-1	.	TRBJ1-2	TGCAGCCACGGGGAGCTGGGGGATGGGGCTATTCGCTACACCTTC	CSHGELGDGAIRYTF
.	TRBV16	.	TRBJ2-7	TGTGCCAGCAGCCAAAGGGCAGAAGGGCAGTACTTC	CASSQRAEGQYF
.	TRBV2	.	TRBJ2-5	TGTGCCAGCAGTGAAGGTCCGGTCCTAGAGACCCAGTACTTC	CASSEGPVLETQYF
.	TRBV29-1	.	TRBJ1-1	TGCAGCGTAGATTCCGGGAGAGGGACTGAAGCTTTCTTT	CSVDSGRGTEAFF
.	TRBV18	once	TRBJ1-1	TGTGCCAGCTCACCAGGGAGGGATAGTGAAGCTTTCTTT	CASSPGRDSEAFF
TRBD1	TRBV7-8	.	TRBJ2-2	TGTGCCAGCAGCTCCCGCCGACAGGGCGCCATTTTGAACACCGGGGAGCTGTTTTTT	CASSSRRQGAILNTGELFF
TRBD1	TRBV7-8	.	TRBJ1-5	TGTGCCAGCAGCCTATTACAGGGGGCAAGGCAGCCCCAGCATTTT	CASSLLQGARQPQHF
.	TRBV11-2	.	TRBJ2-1	TGTGCCAGCAGCTTTGGGCGGGGCGAGCAGTTCTTC	CASSFGRGEQFF
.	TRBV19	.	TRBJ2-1	TGTGCCAGTAGGACCGCCGGGGGAATTGCTCCCGAGCAGTTCTTC	CASRTAGGIAPEQFF
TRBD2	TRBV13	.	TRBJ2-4	TGTGCCAGCAGCGCCGGGACTAGCGGGGCCCTTTGGGCCAAAAACATTCAGTACTTC	CASSAGTSGALWAKNIQYF
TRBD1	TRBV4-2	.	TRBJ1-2	TGTGCCAGCAGCCAGTACGGGACAGGGGATCTATTGGGCTATGGCTACACCTTC	CASSQYGTGDLLGYGYTF
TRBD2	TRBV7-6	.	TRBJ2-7	TGTGCCAGCAAAGGACTAGCTCCCGAGCAGTACTTC	CASKGLAPEQYF
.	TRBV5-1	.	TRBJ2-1	TGCGCCAGCTCAACGTACGGGCGAAACTACAATGAGCAGTTCTTC	CASSTYGRNYNEQFF
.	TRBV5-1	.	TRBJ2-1	TGCGCCAGCAGCTCCGCGATAATCTCCTACAATGAGCAGTTCTTC	CASSSAIISYNEQFF
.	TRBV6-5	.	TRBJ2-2	TGTGCCAGCAGCCTTTTCCAGGGGACCACCGGGGAGCTGTTTTTT	CASSLFQGTTGELFF
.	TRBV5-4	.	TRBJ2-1	TGTGCCAGCAGCACCCCTAGGCATGAGCAGTTCTTC	CASSTPRHEQFF
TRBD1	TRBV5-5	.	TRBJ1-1	TGTGCCAGCAGCCCCGGGGACAGGGGTGGGACTGAAGCTTTCTTT	CASSPGDRGGTEAFF
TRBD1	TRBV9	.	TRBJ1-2	TGTGCCAGCAGCGCCTGGACAGGGAATGGCTACACCTTC	CASSAWTGNGYTF
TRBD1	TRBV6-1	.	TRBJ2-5	TGTGCCAGCAGTGCCCGGGACAGGGGACAAGAGACCCAGTACTTC	CASSARDRGQETQYF
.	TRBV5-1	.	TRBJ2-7	TGCGCCAGCAGTCTAACCAGCGGGTCCTACGAGCAGTACTTC	CASSLTSGSYEQYF
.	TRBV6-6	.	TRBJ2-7	TGTGCCAGCGGGGAAAGCGTTCTACGCGAGCAGTACTTC	CASGESVLREQYF
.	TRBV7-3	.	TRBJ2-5	TGTGCCAGCAGCTTAACTCTGAGGGGAACCCAGTACTTC	CASSLTLRGTQYF
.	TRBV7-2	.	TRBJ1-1	TGTGCCAGCAGCTTAGCGCGACAGAACACTGAAGCTTTCTTT	CASSLARQNTEAFF
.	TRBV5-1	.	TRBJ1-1	TGCGCCAGCAGCTTCACAGGGCCCACTGAAGCTTTCTTT	CASSFTGPTEAFF
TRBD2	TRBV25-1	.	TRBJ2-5	TGTGCCAGCAGTGAACCCCTCGGCGGGAGGCTTCAAGAGACCCAGTACTTC	CASSEPLGGRLQETQYF
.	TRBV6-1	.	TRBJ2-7	TGTGCCAGCAACTCCCCCACGGGCCGCTACGAGCAGTACTTC	CASNSPTGRYEQYF
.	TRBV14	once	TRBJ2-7	TGTGCCAGCAGCCAAAGTTCCTACGAGCAGTACTTC	CASSQSSYEQYF
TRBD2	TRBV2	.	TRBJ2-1	TGTGCCAGCAGTGAAGCGCAGAGCGGGAGGTCCTACAATGAGCAGTTCTTC	CASSEAQSGRSYNEQFF